The subject of this entry is one T cell receptor (beta chain). The sample belongs to a study of blood T cell repertoires in COVID-19. Produced via immunoSEQ multiplex PCR; TCRdb's table is partial and in-frame only. The sample holds fewer than 350,000 clones, 80% to 90% seen once. From germline, CDR1 is LNHDA and CDR2 SQIVND (reference sequence). This CDR3 comprises 14 residues. The V and J ends lost 4 bases and 0 bases respectively, with 7 bases between them. This chain links TRBV19 with TRBJ1-3, with D unresolved. What was sequenced was peripheral blood. The sequence came from a woman under 40 with COVID-19, enrolled during active disease. CDR3 sequence reads: CASSKAGSGNTIYF. For the CDR3, the DNA is TGTGCCAGTAGTAAGGCAGGCTCTGGAAACACCATATATTTT.